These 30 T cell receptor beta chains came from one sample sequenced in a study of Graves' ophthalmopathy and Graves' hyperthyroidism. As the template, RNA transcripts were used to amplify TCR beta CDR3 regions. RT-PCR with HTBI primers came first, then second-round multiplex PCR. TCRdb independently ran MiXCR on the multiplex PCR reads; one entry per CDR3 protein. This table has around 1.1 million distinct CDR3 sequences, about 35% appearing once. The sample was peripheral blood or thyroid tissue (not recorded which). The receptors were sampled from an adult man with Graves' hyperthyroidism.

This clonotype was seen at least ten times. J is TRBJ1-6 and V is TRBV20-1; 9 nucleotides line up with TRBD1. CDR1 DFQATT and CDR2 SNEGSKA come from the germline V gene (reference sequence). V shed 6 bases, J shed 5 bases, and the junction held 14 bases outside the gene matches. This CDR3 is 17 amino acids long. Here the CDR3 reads CSAMGQGGRRDNSPLHF. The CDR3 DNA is TGCAGTGCAATGGGACAGGGAGGTCGTAGGGATAATTCACCCCTCCACTTT.

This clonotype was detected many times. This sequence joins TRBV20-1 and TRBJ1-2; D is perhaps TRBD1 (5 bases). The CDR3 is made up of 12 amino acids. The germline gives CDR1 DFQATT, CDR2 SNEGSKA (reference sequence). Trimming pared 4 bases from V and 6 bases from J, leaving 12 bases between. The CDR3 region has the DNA TGCAGTGCTAACCGGGACTCAAATGGCTACACCTTC. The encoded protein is CSANRDSNGYTF.

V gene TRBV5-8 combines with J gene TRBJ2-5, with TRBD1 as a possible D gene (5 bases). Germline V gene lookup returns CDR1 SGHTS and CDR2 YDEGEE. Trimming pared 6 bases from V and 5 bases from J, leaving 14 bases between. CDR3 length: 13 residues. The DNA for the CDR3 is TGTGCCAGCAACCCAGGGCGACTGGAGACCCAGTACTTC. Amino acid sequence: CASNPGRLETQYF. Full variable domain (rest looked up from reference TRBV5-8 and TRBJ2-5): EAGVTQSPTHLIKTRGQQATLRCSPISGHTSVYWYQQALGLGLQFLLWYDEGEERNRGNFPPRFSGRQFPNYSSELNVNALELEDSALYLCASNPGRLETQYFGPGTRLLVL.

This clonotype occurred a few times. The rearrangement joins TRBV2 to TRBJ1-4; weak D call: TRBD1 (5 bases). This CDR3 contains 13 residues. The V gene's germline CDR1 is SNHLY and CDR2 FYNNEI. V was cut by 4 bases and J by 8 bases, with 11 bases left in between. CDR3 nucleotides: TGTGCCAGCAGTGCAGGGCTGATCGAAAAACTGTTTTTT. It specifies CASSAGLIEKLFF.

The CDR3 spells CATSDLTHTGDTSSYEQYF. The CDR3 region has the DNA TGTGCCACCAGTGATTTGACACACACCGGGGACACCAGCTCCTACGAGCAGTACTTC. This rearrangement joins TRBV24-1 to TRBJ2-7; D might be TRBD1 (6 bases). Trimming removed 0 bases at V and 0 bases at J, with 20 bases between. The CDR3 has 19 residues. From germline, CDR1 is KGHDR and CDR2 SFDVKD.

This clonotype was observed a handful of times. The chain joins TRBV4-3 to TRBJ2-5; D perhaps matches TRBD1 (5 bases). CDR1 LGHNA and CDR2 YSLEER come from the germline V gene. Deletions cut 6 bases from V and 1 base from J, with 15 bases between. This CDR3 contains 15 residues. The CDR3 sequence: CASRVNRRSQETQYF. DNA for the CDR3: TGCGCCAGCAGAGTGAACAGGCGGTCCCAAGAGACCCAGTACTTC.

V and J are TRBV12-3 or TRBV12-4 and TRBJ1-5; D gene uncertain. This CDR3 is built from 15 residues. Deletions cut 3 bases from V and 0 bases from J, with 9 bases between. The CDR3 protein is CASSFITDSNQPQHF. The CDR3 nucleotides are TGTGCCAGCAGTTTTATCACAGATAGCAATCAGCCCCAGCATTTT.

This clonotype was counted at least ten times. The CDR3 region has the DNA TGCAGTGCTACCACAGGGAATTCACCCCTCCACTTT. Protein: CSATTGNSPLHF. The chain couples TRBV20-1 to TRBJ1-6, with a tentative D call TRBD1 (6 bases). The germline V and J ends were trimmed by 4 bases and 7 bases, with 8 bases remaining between them. This CDR3 has 12 residues. CDR1 and CDR2 from the germline V gene are DFQATT and SNEGSKA (reference sequence).

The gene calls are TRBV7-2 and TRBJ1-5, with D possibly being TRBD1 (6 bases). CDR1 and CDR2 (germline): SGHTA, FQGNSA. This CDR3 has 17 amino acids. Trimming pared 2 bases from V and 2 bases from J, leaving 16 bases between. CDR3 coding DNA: TGTGCCAGCAGCTTAACTCCTACAGGGATGCGCAATCAGCCCCAGCATTTT. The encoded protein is CASSLTPTGMRNQPQHF.

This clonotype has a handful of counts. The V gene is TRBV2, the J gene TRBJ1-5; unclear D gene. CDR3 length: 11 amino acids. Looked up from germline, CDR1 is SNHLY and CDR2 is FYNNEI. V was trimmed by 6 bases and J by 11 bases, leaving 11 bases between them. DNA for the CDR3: TGTGCCAGCAGACGGGTCGGGACCCAGCATTTT. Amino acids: CASRRVGTQHF.

CDR3 bases: TGCAGCGTGACTCCCGGGACAGGGACCACTGAAGCTTTCTTT. It yields the protein CSVTPGTGTTEAFF. The gene calls are TRBV29-1 and TRBJ1-1; 9 bases are a match to TRBD1. CDR3 length equals 14 residues. CDR1 SQVTM and CDR2 ANQGSEA come from the germline V gene. The J segment lost 4 bases and the V segment lost 6 bases, leaving 9 bases of the junction unmatched.

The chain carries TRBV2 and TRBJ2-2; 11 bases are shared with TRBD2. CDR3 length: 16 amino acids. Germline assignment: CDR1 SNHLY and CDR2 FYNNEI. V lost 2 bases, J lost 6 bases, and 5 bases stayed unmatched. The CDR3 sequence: CASSETSGSMAGELFF. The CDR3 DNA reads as TGTGCCAGCAGTGAAACTAGCGGGAGTATGGCCGGGGAGCTGTTTTTT.

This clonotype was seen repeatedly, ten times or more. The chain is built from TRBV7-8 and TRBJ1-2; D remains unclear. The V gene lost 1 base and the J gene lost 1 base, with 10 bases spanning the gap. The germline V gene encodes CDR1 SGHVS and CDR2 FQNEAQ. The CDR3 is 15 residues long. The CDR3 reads CASSLEAVLNYGYTF. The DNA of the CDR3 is TGTGCCAGCAGCTTAGAGGCAGTCCTTAACTATGGCTACACCTTC. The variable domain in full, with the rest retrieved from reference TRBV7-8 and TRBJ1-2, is GAGVSQSPRYKVAKRGQDVALRCDPISGHVSLFWYQQALGQGPEFLTYFQNEAQLDKSGLPSDRFFAERPEGSVSTLKIQRTQQEDSAVYLCASSLEAVLNYGYTFGSGTRLTVV.

The CDR3 spells CASSWTGTANQPQHF. In DNA, the CDR3 is TGCGCCAGCAGCTGGACAGGGACAGCGAATCAGCCCCAGCATTTT. The rearrangement joins TRBV5-1 to TRBJ1-5, with 8 positions matching TRBD1. J was trimmed by 4 bases and V by 3 bases; bases with no gene match: 6. The CDR3 extends over 15 amino acids. Germline assignment: CDR1 SGHRS and CDR2 YFSETQ. Supplemented by reference TRBV5-1 and TRBJ1-5, the full variable domain reads KAGVTQTPRYLIKTRGQQVTLSCSPISGHRSVSWYQQTPGQGLQFLFEYFSETQRNKGNFPGRFSGRQFSNSRSEMNVSTLELGDSALYLCASSWTGTANQPQHFGDGTRLSIL.

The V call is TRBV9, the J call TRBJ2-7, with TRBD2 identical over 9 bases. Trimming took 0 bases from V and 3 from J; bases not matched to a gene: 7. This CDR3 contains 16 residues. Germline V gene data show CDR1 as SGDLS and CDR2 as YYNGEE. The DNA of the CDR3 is TGTGCCAGCAGCGTAGCCCGGACTAGCGCGTTCTACGAGCAGTACTTC. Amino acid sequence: CASSVARTSAFYEQYF.

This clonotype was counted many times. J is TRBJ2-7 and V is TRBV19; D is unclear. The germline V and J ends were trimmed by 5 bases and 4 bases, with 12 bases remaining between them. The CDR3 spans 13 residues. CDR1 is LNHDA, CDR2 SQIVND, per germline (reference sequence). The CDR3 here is CASSRSQVYEQYF. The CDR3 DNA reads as TGTGCCAGTAGTCGGTCCCAGGTTTACGAGCAGTACTTC.

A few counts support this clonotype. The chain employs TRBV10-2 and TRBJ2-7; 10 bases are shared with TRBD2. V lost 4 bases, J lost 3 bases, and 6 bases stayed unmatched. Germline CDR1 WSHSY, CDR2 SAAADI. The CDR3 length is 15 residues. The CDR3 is CASSAGLAEGYEQYF. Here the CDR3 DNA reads TGCGCCAGCAGTGCCGGACTAGCGGAGGGCTACGAGCAGTACTTC.

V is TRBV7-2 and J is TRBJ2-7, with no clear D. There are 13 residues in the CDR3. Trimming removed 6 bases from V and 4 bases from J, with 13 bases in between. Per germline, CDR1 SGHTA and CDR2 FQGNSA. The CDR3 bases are TGTGCCAGCAGACGGCCCAGGAAGTACGAGCAGTACTTC. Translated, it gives CASRRPRKYEQYF.

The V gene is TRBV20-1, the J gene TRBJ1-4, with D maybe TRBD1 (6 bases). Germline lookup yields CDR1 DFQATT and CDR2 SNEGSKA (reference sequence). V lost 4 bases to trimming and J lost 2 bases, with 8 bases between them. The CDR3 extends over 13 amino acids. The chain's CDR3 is CSANRVTNEKLFF. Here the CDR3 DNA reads TGCAGTGCTAACAGGGTTACTAATGAAAAACTGTTTTTT.

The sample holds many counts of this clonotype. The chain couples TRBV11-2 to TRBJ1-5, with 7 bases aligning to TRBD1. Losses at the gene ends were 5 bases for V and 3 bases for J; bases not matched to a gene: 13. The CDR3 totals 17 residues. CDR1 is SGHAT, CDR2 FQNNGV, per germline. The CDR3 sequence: CASSITRDSVTNQPQHF. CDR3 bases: TGTGCCAGCAGCATAACCCGGGACAGCGTTACCAATCAGCCCCAGCATTTT.

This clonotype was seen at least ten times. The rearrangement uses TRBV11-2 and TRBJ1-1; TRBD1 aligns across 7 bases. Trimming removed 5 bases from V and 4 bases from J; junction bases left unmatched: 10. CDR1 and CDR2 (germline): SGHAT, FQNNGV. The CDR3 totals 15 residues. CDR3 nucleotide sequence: TGTGCCAGCAGCCCCATGGGACAGCTAAGCACTGAAGCTTTCTTT. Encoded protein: CASSPMGQLSTEAFF.

The CDR3 loop reads CSASRVLQASYEQYF. The DNA of the CDR3 is TGCAGTGCTAGCCGAGTCCTCCAGGCGTCCTACGAGCAGTACTTC. This chain uses TRBV20-1 with TRBJ2-7; D ambiguous. Germline CDR1 DFQATT, CDR2 SNEGSKA (reference sequence). The CDR3 spans 15 residues. Between the trimmed V and J ends, which lost 3 bases and 1 base, there was a span of 16 bases.

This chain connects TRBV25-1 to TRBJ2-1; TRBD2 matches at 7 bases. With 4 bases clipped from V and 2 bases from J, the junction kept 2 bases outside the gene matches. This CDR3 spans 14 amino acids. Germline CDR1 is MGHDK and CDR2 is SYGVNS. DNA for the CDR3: TGTGCCAGCAGTGCCGCGGGGGCCTACAATGAGCAGTTCTTC. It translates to CASSAAGAYNEQFF.

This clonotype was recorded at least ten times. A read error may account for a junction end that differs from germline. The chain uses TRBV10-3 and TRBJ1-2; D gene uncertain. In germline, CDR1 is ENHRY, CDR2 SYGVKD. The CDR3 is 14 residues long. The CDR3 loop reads CASSYAKNRYGYTF. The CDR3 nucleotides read TGTGCCAGCAGTTACGCGAAGAATCGCTATGGCTACACCTTC.

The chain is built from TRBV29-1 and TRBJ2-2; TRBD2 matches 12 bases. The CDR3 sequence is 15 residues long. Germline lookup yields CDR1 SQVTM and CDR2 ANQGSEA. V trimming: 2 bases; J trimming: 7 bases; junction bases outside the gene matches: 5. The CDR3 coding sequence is TGCAGCGTTGAACTAGCGGGAGGGCCCAGCGGGGAGCTGTTTTTT. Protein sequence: CSVELAGGPSGELFF.

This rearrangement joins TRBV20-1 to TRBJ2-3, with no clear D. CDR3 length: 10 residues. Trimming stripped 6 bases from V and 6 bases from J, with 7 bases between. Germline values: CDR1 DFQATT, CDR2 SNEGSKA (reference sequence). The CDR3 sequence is CSAHRDTQYF. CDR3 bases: TGCAGTGCCCACCGCGATACGCAGTATTTT.

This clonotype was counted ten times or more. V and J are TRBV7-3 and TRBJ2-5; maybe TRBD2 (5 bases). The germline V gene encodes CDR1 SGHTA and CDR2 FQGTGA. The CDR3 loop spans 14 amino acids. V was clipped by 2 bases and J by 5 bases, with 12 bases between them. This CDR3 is CASSLDGIGETQYF. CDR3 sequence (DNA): TGTGCCAGCAGCTTAGACGGGATCGGTGAGACCCAGTACTTC.

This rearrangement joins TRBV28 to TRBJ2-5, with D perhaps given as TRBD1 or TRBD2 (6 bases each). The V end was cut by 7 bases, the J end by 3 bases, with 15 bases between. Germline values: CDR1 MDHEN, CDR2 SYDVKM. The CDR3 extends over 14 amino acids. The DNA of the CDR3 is TGTGCCAGCAACAAGGGGGGCGTAGAAGAGACCCAGTACTTC. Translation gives CASNKGGVEETQYF.

CDR3 protein: CSLVGHNEQYF. The CDR3, as DNA: TGCAGCTTGGTGGGACACAACGAGCAGTACTTC. The chain recombines TRBV29-1 with TRBJ2-7, with a possible D match to TRBD1 (6 bases). V lost 8 bases and J 5 bases, leaving 13 bases between the germline ends. CDR1 is SQVTM, CDR2 ANQGSEA, per germline. The CDR3 sequence is 11 residues long.

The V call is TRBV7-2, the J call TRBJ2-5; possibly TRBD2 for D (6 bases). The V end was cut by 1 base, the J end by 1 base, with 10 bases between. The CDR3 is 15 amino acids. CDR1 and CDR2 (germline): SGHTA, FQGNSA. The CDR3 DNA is TGTGCCAGCAGCTTAGAGGGGACTCGCCAAGAGACCCAGTACTTC. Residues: CASSLEGTRQETQYF.